This note documents a single TCR beta chain sequence. What it binds is not known. V was pared by 0 bases and J by 5 bases, with 13 bases between. The germline V gene has CDR1 DFQATT and CDR2 SNEGSKA (reference sequence). The CDR3 runs 14 residues. TCRdb re-analysed the 5' RACE reads in MiXCR, keeping a single row per CDR3 protein. Of about 240,000 distinct CDR3 sequences in the sample, approximately 7.9% were seen once. These data come from a study of identical twins. Findings and limits, study-wide: When twins shared out-of-frame alpha sequences, those sequences had excess low generation probability. Abundant cord blood beta clonotypes carried fewer insertions; memory repertoires showed none.

The data were also submitted as part of a second study, on yellow fever vaccine responses in identical twins.

V and J are TRBV20-1 and TRBJ2-5, with D perhaps TRBD1 or TRBD2 (6 bases each). The TCR sequence derives from a woman aged 18-29 years in good health. Sequenced material: CD8+ T cells sorted from blood. DNA of the CDR3: TGCAGTGCTAGAGATCTCACGGGGGCGGAGACCCAGTACTTC. Protein sequence: CSARDLTGAETQYF.